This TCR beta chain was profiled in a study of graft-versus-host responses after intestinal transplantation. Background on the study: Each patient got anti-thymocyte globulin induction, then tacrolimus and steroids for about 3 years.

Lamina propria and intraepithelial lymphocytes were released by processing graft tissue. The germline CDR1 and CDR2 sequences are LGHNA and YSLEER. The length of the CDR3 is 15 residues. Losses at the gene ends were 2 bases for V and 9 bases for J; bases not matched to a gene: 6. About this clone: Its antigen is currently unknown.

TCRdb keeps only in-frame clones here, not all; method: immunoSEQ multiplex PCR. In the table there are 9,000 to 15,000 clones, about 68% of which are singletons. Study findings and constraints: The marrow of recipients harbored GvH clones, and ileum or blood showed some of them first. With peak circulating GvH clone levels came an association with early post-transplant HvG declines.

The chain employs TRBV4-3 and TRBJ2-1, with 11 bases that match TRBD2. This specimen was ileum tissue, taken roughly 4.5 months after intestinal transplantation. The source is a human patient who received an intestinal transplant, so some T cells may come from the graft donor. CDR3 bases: TGCGCCAGCAGCCAAACTAGCGGGAGTTACGGTGAGCAGTTCTTC. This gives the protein CASSQTSGSYGEQFF.